This paragraph reports one TCR beta chain. The antigen is not known. The data belong to a study of OX40 agonist ivuxolimab in advanced cancers. Points from the study as a whole: Normalized expansion of T-cell clones was also low for some nonresponders. CD8+ T cells (on average) carried more expanded clones than CD4+ T cells.

No patient had autoimmune disease or received systemic immunosuppression. Germline loops: CDR1 SNHLY, CDR2 FYNNEI. Trimming at V came to 7 bases and at J to 2 bases, leaving 8 bases not matched to a gene. This CDR3 comprises 15 residues. Here immunoSEQ multiplex PCR was the method, and the copy in TCRdb shows in-frame clones only, minus some. The table records 83,000 or so clones, under 90% of them present only once. The sample here was CD4+ or CD8+ T cells sorted from blood, taken in a trial of the OX40 agonist ivuxolimab. The TCR comes from an adult with an advanced solid tumor such as melanoma, head and neck, liver or kidney cancer. The chain uses TRBV2 and TRBJ2-5, with TRBD1 identical over 9 bases. The CDR3 nucleotides read TGTGCCAGCAATGAGTGGACAGGGGCACAAGAGACCCAGTACTTC. This encodes CASNEWTGAQETQYF. The full variable domain, completed using reference TRBV2 and TRBJ2-5, is EPEVTQTPSHQVTQMGQEVILRCVPISNHLYFYWYRQILGQKVEFLVSFYNNEISEKSEIFDDQFSVERPDGSNFTLKIRSTKLEDSAMYFCASNEWTGAQETQYFGPGTRLLVL.